This section outlines one TCR beta chain sequence together with its context. Its antigen target is currently unknown. No much larger clonotype is one base removed from it; base qualities were not supplied. Library method: the immunoSEQ multiplex PCR assay. RNA was extracted from all samples and reverse transcribed into cDNA, which served as template for TCR sequencing. First-strand cDNA was synthesized with SuperScript III using a 2:1 mix of oligo-dT and random hexamers. A synthetic immune receptor repertoire was used to measure amplification bias, and any remaining bias was corrected computationally. Per the original workflow: Raw reads were preprocessed to remove errors, and CDR3 was defined by IMGT conventions from the conserved cysteine to phenylalanine. Clonality was computed by normalizing Shannon entropy by log2 of the number of productive unique TCRs and subtracting the result from 1. Scalp TCRbeta sequences were cross-referenced with sorted blood CD4 and CD8 repertoires so that the CD4 or CD8 identity of scalp clones could be inferred. TCRdb obtained this table from immuneACCESS and retained in-frame rearrangements with V and J assigned. These tables miss some clones; where compared with another copy, unresolved V genes account for less than half of the shortfall, and the remainder is unexplained. For V, J and clone size, that table is used; D and trimming come from the DNA. Here the sample has 150,000 to 250,000 clones; roughly 60% occur a single time. The biggest ten clones account for roughly 5% of the sample.

This sample stems from a study of CD8+ T cells in alopecia areata (dated by TCRdb to between 2018 and 2020). Regarding the complete study: The treated patients took part in an open-label pilot trial in which moderate-to-severe alopecia areata was treated with oral tofacitinib at 5 to 10 mg twice daily. Patients stayed on tofacitinib for 6 to 18 months and then had 6 months of follow-up off drug so that delayed response and recurrence could be assessed. The SALT score, which quantifies the percentage of affected scalp surface area, was used to measure disease severity in treated patients. In both human patients and the C3H/HeJ mouse model, the study applied high-throughput TCRbeta sequencing to look at T cell clonal expansion in alopecia areata. Scalp tissue and sorted CD4+ and CD8+ peripheral blood T cells from patchy and totalis/universalis alopecia areata patients and from healthy controls were covered by human TCRbeta sequencing. Biopsies were taken from tofacitinib-treated patients at baseline and at 4 and 24 weeks of treatment, and a later scalp biopsy was taken in several of the tofacitinib-treated patients. Clonality in the scalp was compared among normal scalp (n=4), patchy alopecia areata scalp (n=8), and alopecia totalis/universalis scalp (n=8). The RNA source kit depended on sample type: the PAXgene miRNA kit for fixed scalp, the miRNeasy kit for PBMCs, and the RNeasy kit for mouse skin. Amplification of TCRbeta CDR3 regions was done by immunoSEQ multiplex PCR using 35 Vbeta forward primers and 13 Jbeta reverse primers.

The time point label for this specimen denotes: 24 weeks on oral tofacitinib. According to the study, the label for this sample's treatment or condition signals: oral pan-JAK inhibitor, 5-10 mg twice daily. From alopecia areata patients, peripheral blood was collected along with lesional scalp punch biopsies. PBMCs were isolated by density centrifugation and stained for CD3, CD4 and CD8, and CD4+ and CD8+ T cells were sorted on a FACSAria. Beyond this particular receptor, the publication reports: The treated cohort was small, with a single nonresponder, so links between baseline CD8+ expansion and response need larger studies. Unlike mouse skin, where gammadelta T cells dominate, normal human skin contains resident alphabeta T cells that get sequenced too, which complicates analysis of the scalp TCR repertoire. Scalp clonality and the number of expanded CD8+ clones among the top 100 scalp clones were significantly decreased by tofacitinib. Shared TCR sequences between patients were less evident than in mice, which may be partly attributable to HLA diversity in the patient population. Compared with normal scalp, lesional scalp had higher clonality and more expanded CD8+ clones, particularly in alopecia totalis/universalis, a pattern that suggests antigenic drive. Many expanded lesional clones were found to persist in scalp and blood during tofacitinib treatment, and relapse after treatment cessation may be partly explained by this persistence.

The CDR3 goes from the cysteine to the phenylalanine over 11 residues. The CDR3 DNA has 33 bases and is translated from base 1. Sequences MNHEY (CDR1) and SMNVEV (CDR2) are obtained from the germline V gene (reference sequence). Trimming takes 8 bases from V and 8 bases from J, and the germline ends sit 12 bases apart. Recombination joined TRBV27 with TRBJ2-5; tentative D gene TRBD2, with 5 bases matching. The sequence derives from a human donor with alopecia areata. The source was CD4+ T cells sorted from blood, collected at week 24, from a patient treated with tofacitinib. CDR3 region: CASRTGRTQYF. The DNA reads as follows: TGTGCCAGCCGGACGGGGAGAACCCAGTACTTC.